Below, one T cell receptor beta chain is given with its context. These data originate in a study of CD8 T cells in Susac syndrome. Trimming took 0 bases from V and 5 from J, leaving 15 bases between them. The CDR3 contains 16 residues. In germline, CDR1 is LGHNA, CDR2 YSLEER. With random hexamers, reverse transcription was performed on about 0.5 to 1 ug of RNA. The method of amplification for TCR beta CDR3 was immunoSEQ multiplex PCR, covering 54 Vbeta and 13 Jbeta. TCRdb itself ran the immunoSEQ multiplex PCR reads through MiXCR, one entry per CDR3 protein. This table holds more than 95,000 distinct CDR3 sequences, roughly 93% found once. Sequencing targeted TCR beta in T cells from blood (CD8+ and CD4+).

The chain couples TRBV4-3 to TRBJ2-3, with D possibly being TRBD2 (5 bases). The sequencing input was CD4+ T cells from PBMCs. The clonotype originates from a human donor with multiple sclerosis. The DNA for the CDR3 is TGCGCCAGCAGCCAAGATTGGACCTCCGGGGAAGATACGCAGTATTTT. Protein: CASSQDWTSGEDTQYF.